This paragraph covers one T cell receptor (beta chain) sequence. No antigen is known for it. This same CDR3 is encoded by further DNA sequences in the sample. V lost 0 bases, J lost 1 base, and 7 bases lay in between. In germline, CDR1 is SGHRS, CDR2 YFSETQ. The CDR3 covers 14 residues. Several immunoSEQ plates received, in even portions, the genomic DNA of each subset. Libraries were prepared by immunoSEQ multiplex PCR; TCRdb keeps only in-frame clonotypes and omits some of them. The data show 2 million to 2.5 million clones, approximately 95% seen once. This entry belongs to a study of shared clonotypes between healthy human individuals. Background on the study: Serving as donors were two women and a few men, whose ages spanned 18 to 49.

Donors comprised healthy HIV-negative adults lacking recent acute infections or vaccinations. The study's findings and limits: Naive subsets generally had larger estimated richness than memory subsets.

Sequenced: naive CD4+ T cells from PBMCs. Documented subset: CD45RA+ positively selected. The rearrangement joins TRBV5-1 to TRBJ2-5; no reliable D call. This receptor was taken from a man between 18 and 35 years old in good health. Some clones in this sample may be carry-over from other donors' samples. The CDR3 is CASSLVSSQETQYF. The CDR3 DNA reads as TGCGCCAGCAGCTTGGTTTCCAGCCAAGAGACCCAGTACTTC.